These 15 T cell receptor beta chains originate from one sample sequenced in a study of CD8 T cells in Susac syndrome. Reverse transcription of about 0.5 to 1 ug RNA used random hexamers. One entry per CDR3 protein, called by TCRdb with MiXCR from the immunoSEQ multiplex PCR reads. Found here are over 95,000 distinct CDR3 sequences, about 93% of them singletons; the top ten hold over 0.12%. Sequencing was performed on CD4+ T cells from PBMCs. The source is a human donor in good health.

The chain uses TRBV7-9 and TRBJ2-1, with D perhaps TRBD1 (5 bases). There are 15 residues in the CDR3. Germline assignment: CDR1 SEHNR and CDR2 FQNEAQ (reference sequence). Trimming left V 2 bases short and J 5 bases short, with 13 bases between. The CDR3 nucleotides read TGTGCCAGCAGCTTATCGGCAGGGTTCAACAATGAGCAGTTCTTC. Its translation is CASSLSAGFNNEQFF. Full variable domain (outside the CDR3, taken from reference TRBV7-9 and TRBJ2-1): DTGVSQNPRHKITKRGQNVTFRCDPISEHNRLYWYRQTLGQGPEFLTYFQNEAQLEKSRLLSDRFSAERPKGSFSTLEIQRTEQGDSAMYLCASSLSAGFNNEQFFGPGTRLTVL.

This rearrangement joins TRBV11-2 to TRBJ1-3, with TRBD1 as a possible D gene (6 bases). Germline CDR1 reads SGHAT; CDR2 reads FQNNGV. The CDR3 is 14 residues long. Trimming took off 2 bases at V and 4 bases at J, with 9 bases between the two ends. The CDR3 DNA sequence: TGTGCCAGCAGCTTACAGGGGTTCGGAAACACCATATATTTT. Its translation: CASSLQGFGNTIYF.

The genes are TRBV30 and TRBJ1-5; 7 bases agree with TRBD1. The CDR3 extends over 14 amino acids. In germline, CDR1 is GTSNPN, CDR2 SVGIG (reference sequence). The V and J ends lost 0 bases and 4 bases, in that order; junction bases with no gene match: 3. CDR3 amino acids: CAWSVGQWNQPQHF. DNA of the CDR3: TGTGCCTGGAGTGTGGGACAGTGGAATCAGCCCCAGCATTTT.

V usage is TRBV6-1 and J usage is TRBJ1-4; TRBD1 might be the D (6 bases). Germline V lookup: CDR1 MNHNS, CDR2 SASEGT. V lost 3 bases and J lost 0, with 14 bases in between. CDR3 size: 17 residues. The CDR3 loop is CASSDRDTFATNEKLFF. The CDR3 DNA is TGTGCCAGCAGTGACCGGGACACCTTTGCAACTAATGAAAAACTGTTTTTT.

This chain connects TRBV27 to TRBJ1-2; 8 bases fit TRBD1. Germline CDR1 is MNHEY and CDR2 is SMNVEV (reference sequence). J lost 6 bases, V lost 3 bases, and 3 bases had no gene match. CDR3 size: 13 residues. The CDR3: CASSFRQGHGYTF. Written as DNA, the CDR3 is TGTGCCAGCAGTTTCCGACAGGGGCATGGCTACACCTTC.

The V gene is TRBV4-3, the J gene TRBJ1-5, with D maybe TRBD1 (6 bases). The CDR3 extends over 15 amino acids. Trimming pared 0 bases from V and 7 bases from J, leaving 13 bases between. In germline, CDR1 is LGHNA, CDR2 YSLEER. The CDR3 DNA reads TGCGCCAGCAGCCAAGATCTGGGGGGCTGGCAGCCCCAGCATTTT. Translated: CASSQDLGGWQPQHF.

The V and J genes are TRBV29-1 and TRBJ1-5, with 8 positions matching TRBD1. The germline V gene has CDR1 SQVTM and CDR2 ANQGSEA. This CDR3 contains 13 residues. The J segment lost 6 bases and the V segment lost 6 bases, leaving 7 bases of the junction unmatched. The CDR3 here is CSVAQGVGQPQHF. The CDR3 DNA is TGCAGCGTCGCACAGGGGGTGGGTCAGCCCCAGCATTTT.

The CDR3 nucleotides are TGCAGCGTTGAAGATCTGTTCAGTCCTGAGCTGTTTTTT. It codes for CSVEDLFSPELFF. The chain has TRBV29-1 and TRBJ2-2; D is unresolved. CDR1 and CDR2 (germline): SQVTM, ANQGSEA. With 0 bases removed from V and 11 bases from J, the gap between germline ends came to 13 bases. The CDR3 sequence is 13 residues long.

CDR3 nucleotides: TGTGCCAGCAGCTTAGATAATCCGGCAGAAGCTTTCTTT. It codes for CASSLDNPAEAFF. The chain has TRBV11-2 and TRBJ1-1; D is uncertain. The CDR3 is 13 residues long. From germline, CDR1 is SGHAT and CDR2 FQNNGV. V was clipped by 0 bases and J by 8 bases, with 10 bases between them. Full variable domain (missing parts from reference TRBV11-2 and TRBJ1-1): EAGVAQSPRYKIIEKRQSVAFWCNPISGHATLYWYQQILGQGPKLLIQFQNNGVVDDSQLPKDRFSAERLKGVDSTLKIQPAKLEDSAVYLCASSLDNPAEAFFGQGTRLTVV.

The V and J genes are TRBV20-1 and TRBJ1-5; 9 positions agree with TRBD1. CDR3 length equals 12 residues. Unmatched junction bases numbered 0, after V lost 5 bases and J lost 4 bases. The V gene's germline CDR1 is DFQATT and CDR2 SNEGSKA (reference sequence). The CDR3 here is CSADRGNQPQHF. CDR3 sequence (DNA): TGCAGTGCTGACAGGGGGAATCAGCCCCAGCATTTT.

The chain uses TRBV14 and TRBJ1-6; 7 nucleotides align to TRBD1. V trimming: 1 base; J trimming: 10 bases; junction bases outside the gene matches: 4. Germline values: CDR1 SGHDN, CDR2 FVKESK. The CDR3 covers 14 residues. The CDR3 protein is CASSQVSGGSPLHF. In nucleotides, the CDR3 is TGTGCCAGCAGCCAAGTGTCAGGGGGATCACCCCTCCACTTT. Using reference TRBV14 and TRBJ1-6 for the parts outside the CDR3, the full variable domain is EAGVTQFPSHSVIEKGQTVTLRCDPISGHDNLYWYRRVMGKEIKFLLHFVKESKQDESGMPNNRFLAERTGGTYSTLKVQPAELEDSGVYFCASSQVSGGSPLHFGNGTRLTVT.

This clonotype has only a few counts. The chain carries TRBV6-1 and TRBJ2-3; no firm D call. There are 11 residues in the CDR3. V dropped 5 bases and J dropped 3 bases, with 3 bases sitting between them. Germline values: CDR1 MNHNS, CDR2 SASEGT. CDR3 sequence: CASSQTDTQYF. The CDR3 DNA sequence: TGTGCCAGCAGTCAAACAGATACGCAGTATTTT.

The chain carries TRBV6-5 and TRBJ1-5; D is unclear. Between the trimmed V and J ends, which lost 5 bases and 4 bases, there was a span of 9 bases. The CDR3 sequence is 13 residues long. The germline CDR1 and CDR2 sequences are MNHEY and SVGAGI. The CDR3, as DNA: TGTGCCAGCAGTAACGGGTGGAATCAGCCCCAGCATTTT. Translated, it gives CASSNGWNQPQHF.

This clonotype showed up just a few times. The chain combines TRBV7-2 with TRBJ2-1, with D possibly being TRBD2 (5 bases). CDR1 and CDR2 from the germline V gene are SGHTA and FQGNSA. This CDR3 has 12 amino acids. Trimming removed 1 base at V and 8 bases at J, with 6 bases between. CDR3 bases: TGTGCCAGCAGCTTAGTCGGGGATGAGCAGTTCTTC. Translating it yields CASSLVGDEQFF.

The CDR3 DNA sequence: TGCGCCAGCAGCTTGGATGTGAACACTGAAGCTTTCTTT. Translating gives CASSLDVNTEAFF. The chain employs TRBV5-1 and TRBJ1-1; unclear D gene. The ends were cut back, 0 bases at V and 0 bases at J, with 3 bases in the middle. CDR3 size: 13 residues. Germline values: CDR1 SGHRS, CDR2 YFSETQ.